This T cell receptor (beta chain) appears in the sequencing data of a study of T cell responses to AZD1222 COVID-19 vaccine. CDR3 size: 16 residues. The ends lost 6 bases at V and 4 bases at J; junction bases unmatched: 13. Looked up from germline, CDR1 is SGHTA and CDR2 is FQGNSA. Profiling relied on immunoSEQ multiplex PCR, and the TCRdb table lists in-frame clones only, not all of them. The sample lists 150,000 or so clones; 75% to 90% were seen once. The sequences come from peripheral blood, collected 28 days after the second AZD1222 dose. V and J are TRBV7-2 and TRBJ2-7, with 9 bases aligning to TRBD1. The receptor was derived from an adult who received the AZD1222 COVID-19 vaccine. CDR3 loop: CASSSSLGQGRYEQYF. As DNA, the CDR3 is TGTGCCAGCAGTTCCTCCCTAGGACAGGGGCGTTACGAGCAGTACTTC.